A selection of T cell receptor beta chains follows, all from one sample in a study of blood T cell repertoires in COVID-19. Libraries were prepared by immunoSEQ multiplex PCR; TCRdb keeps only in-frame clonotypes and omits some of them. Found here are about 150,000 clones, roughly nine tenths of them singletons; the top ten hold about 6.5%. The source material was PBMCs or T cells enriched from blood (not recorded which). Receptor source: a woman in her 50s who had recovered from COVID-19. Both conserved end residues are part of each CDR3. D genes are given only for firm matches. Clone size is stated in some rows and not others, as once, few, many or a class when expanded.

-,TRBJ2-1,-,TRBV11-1,CASSLGRGRFNEQFF,TGTGCCAGCAGCTTAGGTAGGGGTAGATTCAATGAGCAGTTCTTC
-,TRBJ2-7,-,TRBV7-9,CASSPATDRHYYEQYF,TGTGCCAGCAGCCCGGCCACGGACAGACATTACTACGAGCAGTACTTC
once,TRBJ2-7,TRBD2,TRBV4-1,CASSQDWPSGSTYEQYF,TGCGCCAGCAGCCAAGATTGGCCTAGCGGGAGTACCTACGAGCAGTACTTC
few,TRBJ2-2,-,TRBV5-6,CASSEGVNTGELFF,TGTGCCAGCAGCGAGGGAGTGAACACCGGGGAGCTGTTTTTT
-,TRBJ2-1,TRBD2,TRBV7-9,CASSFTSGRVNEQFF,TGTGCCAGCAGCTTTACTAGCGGGAGAGTCAATGAGCAGTTCTTC
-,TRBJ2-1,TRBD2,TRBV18,CASSRTSGGDNEQFF,TGTGCCAGCTCGCGGACTAGCGGGGGGGACAATGAGCAGTTCTTC
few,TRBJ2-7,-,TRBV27,CASSLRPGDVYEQYF,TGTGCCAGCAGTTTAAGGCCAGGGGATGTGTACGAGCAGTACTTC
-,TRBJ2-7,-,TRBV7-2,CASSLAGREQYF,TGTGCCAGCAGCTTAGCTGGGAGGGAGCAGTACTTC
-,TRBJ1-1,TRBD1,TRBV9,CASSVVSGQGSNEAFF,TGTGCCAGCAGCGTAGTTTCGGGACAGGGTAGTAATGAAGCTTTCTTT
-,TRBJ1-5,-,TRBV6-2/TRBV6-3,CASSYVARNQPQHF,TGTGCCAGCAGTTACGTTGCCAGAAATCAGCCCCAGCATTTT
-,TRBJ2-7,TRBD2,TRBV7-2,CASSLVTAGAGEQYF,TGTGCCAGCAGCTTAGTAACCGCGGGAGCGGGAGAGCAGTACTTC
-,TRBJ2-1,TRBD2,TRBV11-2,CASRASGSRNEQFF,TGTGCCAGCAGGGCTAGCGGGAGTAGGAATGAGCAGTTCTTC
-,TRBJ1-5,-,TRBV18,CASSRRSNQPQHF,TGTGCCAGCTCAAGGCGGAGCAATCAGCCCCAGCATTTT
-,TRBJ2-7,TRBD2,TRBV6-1,CASSEAARLAGGPGEQYF,TGTGCCAGCAGTGAAGCAGCACGACTAGCGGGAGGGCCTGGTGAGCAGTACTTC
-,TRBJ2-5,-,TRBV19,CASSTLSTGQETQYF,TGTGCCAGTAGTACACTTTCCACGGGCCAAGAGACCCAGTACTTC
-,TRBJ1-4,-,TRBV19,CASSNPQEAGGEKLFF,TGTGCCAGTAGCAACCCCCAGGAGGCGGGCGGTGAAAAACTGTTTTTT
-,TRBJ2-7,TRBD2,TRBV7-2,CASSLRSGEAYEQYF,TGTGCCAGCAGCTTAAGGAGCGGGGAAGCCTACGAGCAGTACTTC
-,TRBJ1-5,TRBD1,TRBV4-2,CASSQRQGQGNSNQPQHF,TGTGCCAGCAGCCAACGCCAGGGACAGGGGAATAGCAATCAGCCCCAGCATTTT
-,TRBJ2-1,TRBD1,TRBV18,CASSPPGGLYNEQFF,TGTGCCAGCTCACCACCAGGGGGCCTCTACAATGAGCAGTTCTTC
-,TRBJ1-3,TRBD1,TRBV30,CAWSRQGAGNTIYF,TGTGCCTGGAGCAGACAGGGAGCTGGAAACACCATATATTTT
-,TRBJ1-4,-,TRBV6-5,CASNRGATNEKLFF,TGTGCCAGCAATCGGGGGGCAACTAATGAAAAACTGTTTTTT
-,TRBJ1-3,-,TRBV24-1,CATSDPQSGNTIYF,TGTGCCACCAGTGACCCCCAATCCGGAAACACCATATATTTT
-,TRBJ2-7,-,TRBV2,CASSEFLLSSYEQYF,TGTGCCAGCAGTGAGTTTTTGCTGAGCTCCTACGAGCAGTACTTC
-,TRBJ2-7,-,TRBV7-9,CASSLNRAGGEQYF,TGTGCCAGCAGCTTAAACAGGGCCGGGGGGGAGCAGTACTTC
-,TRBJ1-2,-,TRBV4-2,CASSQAQTGIPYGYTF,TGTGCCAGCAGCCAAGCCCAGACCGGGATCCCTTATGGCTACACCTTC
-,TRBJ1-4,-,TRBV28,CASSLNVGAGINEKLFF,TGTGCCAGCAGTTTAAATGTAGGGGCAGGAATCAATGAAAAACTGTTTTTT
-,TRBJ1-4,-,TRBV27,CASSPRQSYEKLFF,TGTGCCAGCAGTCCAAGACAGTCGTATGAAAAACTGTTTTTT
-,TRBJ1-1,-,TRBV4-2,CASSAGGSNTEAFF,TGTGCCAGCAGCGCGGGTGGCAGTAACACTGAAGCTTTCTTT
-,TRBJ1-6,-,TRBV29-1,CSVAYKENSPLHF,TGCAGCGTTGCGTATAAGGAGAATTCACCCCTCCACTTT
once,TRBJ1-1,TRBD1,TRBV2,CASSQQGRNTEAFF,TGTGCCAGCAGTCAACAGGGGAGGAACACTGAAGCTTTCTTT
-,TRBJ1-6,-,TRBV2,CASREVEGNSPLHF,TGTGCCAGCAGGGAGGTAGAAGGCAATTCACCCCTCCACTTT
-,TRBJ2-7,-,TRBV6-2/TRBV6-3,CASSYIDRIYEQYF,TGTGCCAGCAGTTACATTGACAGGATATACGAGCAGTACTTC
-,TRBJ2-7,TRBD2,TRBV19,CASSAGLAGLEQYF,TGTGCCAGTAGTGCCGGACTAGCGGGTCTCGAGCAGTACTTC
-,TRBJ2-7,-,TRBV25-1,CASADGSASSYEQYF,TGTGCCAGCGCCGACGGTAGCGCAAGCTCCTACGAGCAGTACTTC
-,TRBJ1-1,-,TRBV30,CAWSRQRMNTEAFF,TGTGCCTGGAGCAGACAGCGCATGAACACTGAAGCTTTCTTT
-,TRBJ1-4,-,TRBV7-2,CASSLIPGGRNEKLFF,TGTGCCAGCAGCTTAATACCGGGGGGACGAAATGAAAAACTGTTTTTT
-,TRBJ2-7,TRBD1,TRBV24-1,CATSGRDRVYEQYF,TGTGCCACCAGTGGGCGGGACAGGGTATACGAGCAGTACTTC
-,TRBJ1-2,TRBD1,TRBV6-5,CASRGTGPDYTF,TGTGCCAGCAGGGGGACAGGGCCCGACTACACCTTC
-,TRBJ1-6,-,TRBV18,CASSPQGRDSPLHF,TGTGCCAGCTCACCCCAGGGTAGGGATTCACCCCTCCACTTT
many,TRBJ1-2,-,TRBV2,CASSPGGGIWYGYTF,TGTGCCAGCAGTCCTGGGGGGGGTATCTGGTATGGCTACACCTTC
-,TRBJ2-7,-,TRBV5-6,CASSLYPSYEQYF,TGTGCCAGCAGCTTATATCCCTCCTACGAGCAGTACTTC
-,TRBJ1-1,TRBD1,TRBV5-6,CASSSGQGRAEAFF,TGTGCCAGCAGCTCGGGACAGGGGAGGGCTGAAGCTTTCTTT
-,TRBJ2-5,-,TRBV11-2,CASSTQTTLKETQYF,TGTGCCAGCAGCACACAGACTACACTGAAAGAGACCCAGTACTTC
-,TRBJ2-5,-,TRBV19,CASSLGGPSTQETQYF,TGTGCCAGCTCTTTGGGGGGACCGTCCACCCAAGAGACCCAGTACTTC
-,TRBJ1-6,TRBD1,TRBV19,CASSNLGQGAISPLHF,TGTGCCAGTAGCAACCTCGGACAGGGGGCAATTTCACCCCTCCACTTT
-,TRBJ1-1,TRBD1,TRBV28,CASSFETGTPEAFF,TGTGCCAGCAGTTTCGAGACAGGGACCCCTGAAGCTTTCTTT
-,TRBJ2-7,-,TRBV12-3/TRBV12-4,CASSTDSYEQYF,TGTGCCAGCAGCACGGACAGCTACGAGCAGTACTTC
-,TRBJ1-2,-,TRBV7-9,CASSPTDPYGYTF,TGTGCCAGCAGCCCAACAGATCCCTATGGCTACACCTTC
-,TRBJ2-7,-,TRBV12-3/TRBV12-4,CASSLLQGYEQYF,TGTGCCAGCAGTTTATTACAGGGATACGAGCAGTACTTC